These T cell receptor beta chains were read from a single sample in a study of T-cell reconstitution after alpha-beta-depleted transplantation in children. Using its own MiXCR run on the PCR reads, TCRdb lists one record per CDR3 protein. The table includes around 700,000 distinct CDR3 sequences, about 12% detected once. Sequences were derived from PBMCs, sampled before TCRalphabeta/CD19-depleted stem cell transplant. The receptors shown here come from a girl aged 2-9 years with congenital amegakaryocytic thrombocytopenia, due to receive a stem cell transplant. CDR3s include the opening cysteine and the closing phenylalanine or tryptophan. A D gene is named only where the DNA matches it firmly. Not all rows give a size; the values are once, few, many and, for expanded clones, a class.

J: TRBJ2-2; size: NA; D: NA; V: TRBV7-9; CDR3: CASSLSENTGELFF; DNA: TGTGCCAGCAGCTTAAGTGAGAACACCGGGGAGCTGTTTTTT
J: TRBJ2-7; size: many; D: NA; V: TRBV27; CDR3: CASSLKAAETYEQYF; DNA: TGTGCCAGCAGTTTAAAAGCAGCCGAAACCTACGAGCAGTACTTC
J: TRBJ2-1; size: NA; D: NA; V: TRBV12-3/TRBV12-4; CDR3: CASSFSTGQQFF; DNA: TGTGCCAGCAGTTTCTCAACTGGCCAGCAGTTCTTC
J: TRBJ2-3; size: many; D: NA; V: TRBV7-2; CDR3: CASSFGSADTQYF; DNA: TGTGCCAGCAGCTTTGGTTCCGCAGATACGCAGTATTTT
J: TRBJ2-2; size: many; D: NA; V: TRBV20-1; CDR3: CSARFGGNTGELFF; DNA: TGCAGTGCTAGATTCGGGGGAAACACCGGGGAGCTGTTTTTT
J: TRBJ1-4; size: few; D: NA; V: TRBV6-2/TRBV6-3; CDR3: CASTRPTRATNEKLFF; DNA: TGTGCCAGCACCCGACCCACCCGAGCAACTAATGAAAAACTGTTTTTT
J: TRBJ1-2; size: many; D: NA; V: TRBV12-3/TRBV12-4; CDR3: CASSQVHGYTF; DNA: TGTGCCAGCAGCCAGGTTCATGGCTACACCTTC
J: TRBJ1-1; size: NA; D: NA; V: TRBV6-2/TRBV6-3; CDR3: CASSYAGDTEAFF; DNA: TGTGCCAGCAGTTATGCGGGAGACACTGAAGCTTTCTTT
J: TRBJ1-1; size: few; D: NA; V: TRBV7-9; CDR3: CASRPAGFPNTEAFF; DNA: TGTGCCAGCAGACCCGCCGGGTTTCCGAACACTGAAGCTTTCTTT
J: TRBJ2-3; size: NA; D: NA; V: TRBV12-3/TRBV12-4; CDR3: CASRASFGRTASTDTQYF; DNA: TGTGCCAGCAGAGCGTCCTTCGGGCGGACCGCTAGCACAGATACGCAGTATTTT
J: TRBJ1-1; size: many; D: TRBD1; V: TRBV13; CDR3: CASSFQTGTGRTEAFF; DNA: TGTGCCAGCAGCTTCCAGACCGGGACAGGGCGCACTGAAGCTTTCTTT
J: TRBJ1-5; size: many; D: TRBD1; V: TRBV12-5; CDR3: CASGFSGQGVQPQHF; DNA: TGTGCTAGTGGTTTCTCGGGACAGGGGGTTCAGCCCCAGCATTTT
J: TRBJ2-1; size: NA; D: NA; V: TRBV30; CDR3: CAGIGSEGSSYNEQFF; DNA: TGTGCCGGCATTGGAAGCGAGGGGAGCTCCTACAATGAGCAGTTCTTC
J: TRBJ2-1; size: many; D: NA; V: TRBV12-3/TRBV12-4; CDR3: CASSPRVPQARSENEQFF; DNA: TGTGCCAGCAGTCCTAGGGTGCCGCAGGCCAGGTCGGAAAATGAGCAGTTCTTC
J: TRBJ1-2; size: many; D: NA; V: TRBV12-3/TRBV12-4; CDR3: CASSYSPLQGYTF; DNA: TGTGCCAGCAGCTATTCTCCATTGCAGGGCTACACCTTC
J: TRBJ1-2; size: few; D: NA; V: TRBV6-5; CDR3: CASSYSGQRYGYTF; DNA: TGTGCCAGCAGTTACTCCGGTCAACGCTATGGCTACACCTTC
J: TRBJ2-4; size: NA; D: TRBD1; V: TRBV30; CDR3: CAWTNAPGQGRYF; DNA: TGTGCCTGGACCAACGCCCCCGGACAGGGCCGGTACTTC
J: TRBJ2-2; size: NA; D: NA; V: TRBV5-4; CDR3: CASSLSWEYDTGELFF; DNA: TGTGCCAGCAGCTTGTCGTGGGAGTACGACACCGGGGAGCTGTTTTTT
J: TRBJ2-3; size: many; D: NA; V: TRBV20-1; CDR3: CSAREGAHTDTQYF; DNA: TGCAGTGCTAGGGAGGGGGCCCACACAGATACGCAGTATTTT
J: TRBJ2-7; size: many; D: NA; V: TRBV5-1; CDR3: CASSLGVLLKNRYEQYF; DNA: TGCGCCAGCAGCTTGGGGGTGCTACTCAAAAATCGATACGAGCAGTACTTC
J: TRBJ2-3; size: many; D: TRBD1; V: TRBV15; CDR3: CATSIEGQGTDTQYF; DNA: TGTGCCACCAGCATAGAAGGACAGGGTACAGATACGCAGTATTTT
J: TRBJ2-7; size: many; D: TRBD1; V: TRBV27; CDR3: CASSLSGTGDYEQYF; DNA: TGTGCCAGCAGTTTATCCGGGACAGGGGACTACGAGCAGTACTTC
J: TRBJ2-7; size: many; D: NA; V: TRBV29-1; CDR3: CSVEVSPKNSYEQYF; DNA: TGCAGCGTTGAAGTCTCCCCCAAAAACTCCTACGAGCAGTACTTC
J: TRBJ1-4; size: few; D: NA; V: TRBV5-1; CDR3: CASSWDPQTEKLFF; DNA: TGCGCCAGCAGCTGGGACCCCCAGACTGAAAAACTGTTTTTT
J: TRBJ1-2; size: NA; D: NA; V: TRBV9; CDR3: CASSGDGSNYGYTF; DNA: TGTGCCAGCAGCGGCGACGGTTCTAACTATGGCTACACCTTC
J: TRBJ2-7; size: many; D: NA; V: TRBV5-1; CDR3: CASSKRPGADSYEQYF; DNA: TGCGCCAGCAGCAAGAGGCCAGGGGCAGATTCCTACGAGCAGTACTTC